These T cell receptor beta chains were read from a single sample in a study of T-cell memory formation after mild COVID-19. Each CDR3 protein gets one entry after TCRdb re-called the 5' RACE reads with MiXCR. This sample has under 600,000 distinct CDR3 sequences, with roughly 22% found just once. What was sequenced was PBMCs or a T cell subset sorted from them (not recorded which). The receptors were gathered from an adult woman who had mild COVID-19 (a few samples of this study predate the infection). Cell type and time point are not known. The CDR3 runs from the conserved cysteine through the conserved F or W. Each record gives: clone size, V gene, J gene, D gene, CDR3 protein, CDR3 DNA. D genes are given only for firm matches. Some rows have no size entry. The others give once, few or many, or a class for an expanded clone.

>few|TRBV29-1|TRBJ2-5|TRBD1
CSVRGQKGQGHQETQYF
TGCAGCGTTCGCGGGCAGAAGGGACAGGGCCACCAAGAGACCCAGTACTTC
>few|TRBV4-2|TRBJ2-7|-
CASSQRAFDEQYF
TGTGCCAGCAGCCAGCGGGCCTTCGACGAGCAGTACTTC
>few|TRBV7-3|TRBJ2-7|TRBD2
CASSPTTSGRLYEQYF
TGTGCCAGCAGTCCTACGACTAGCGGGAGACTGTACGAGCAGTACTTC
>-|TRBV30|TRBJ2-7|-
CAWSSASIDEQYF
TGTGCCTGGAGTTCGGCGAGCATCGACGAGCAGTACTTC
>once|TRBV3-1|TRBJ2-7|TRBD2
CASSQDPGLADLYEQYF
TGTGCCAGCAGCCAAGACCCGGGACTAGCGGACCTATACGAGCAGTACTTC
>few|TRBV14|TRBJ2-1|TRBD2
CASSQDRRPLAEEQFF
TGTGCCAGCAGCCAAGATCGGAGGCCCCTAGCGGAGGAGCAGTTCTTC
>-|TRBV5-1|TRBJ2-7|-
CASSLGFSGTLPYEQYF
TGCGCCAGCAGCTTGGGGTTCTCCGGGACATTACCCTACGAGCAGTACTTC
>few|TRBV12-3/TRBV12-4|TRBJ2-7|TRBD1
CASSILRDRGNEQYF
TGTGCCAGCAGTATACTCCGGGACAGGGGCAACGAGCAGTACTTC
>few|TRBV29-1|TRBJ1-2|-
CSVEDWEGRGYTF
TGCAGCGTTGAAGATTGGGAGGGACGGGGCTACACCTTC
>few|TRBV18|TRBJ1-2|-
CASSPAALDYGYTF
TGTGCCAGCTCACCTGCCGCATTGGACTATGGCTACACCTTC
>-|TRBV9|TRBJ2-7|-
CASSVSIGVDEQYF
TGTGCCAGCAGCGTCAGTATCGGAGTGGACGAGCAGTACTTC
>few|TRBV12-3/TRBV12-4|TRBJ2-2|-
CATSAGNTGELFF
TGTGCCACCTCTGCCGGGAACACCGGGGAGCTGTTTTTT
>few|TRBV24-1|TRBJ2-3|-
CATSVSRSTDTQYF
TGTGCCACCAGTGTTTCGCGGAGCACAGATACGCAGTATTTT
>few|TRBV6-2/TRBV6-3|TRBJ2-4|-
CASSYYGVGAKNIQYF
TGTGCCAGCAGTTACTATGGTGTTGGGGCCAAAAACATTCAGTACTTC
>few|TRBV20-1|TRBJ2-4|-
CSARVDGSPRGIQYF
TGCAGTGCTAGAGTTGACGGGAGCCCCCGGGGCATTCAGTACTTC
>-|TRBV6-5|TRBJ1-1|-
CASQVGTEAFF
TGTGCCAGCCAGGTGGGCACTGAAGCTTTCTTT
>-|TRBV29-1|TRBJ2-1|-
CSVRGPEQFF
TGCAGCGTTCGAGGCCCTGAGCAGTTCTTC
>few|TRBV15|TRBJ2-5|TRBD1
CATSSDRGGETQYF
TGTGCCACCAGCAGCGACAGGGGAGGCGAGACCCAGTACTTC